The rows below give T cell receptor beta chains drawn from one sample of a study of T cell changes during pregnancy in multiple sclerosis. Sequencing used immunoSEQ multiplex PCR; TCRdb keeps in-frame clones, though not all of them. The sample has about 36,000 clones; 85% to 90% are singletons. The sequences come from CD4+ T cells from peripheral blood mononuclear cells, collected in the first trimester of pregnancy. The origin of the receptors is a female donor with multiple sclerosis, enrolled in a pregnancy study. The CDR3 runs from the conserved cysteine through the conserved F or W. Each record gives: V gene, D gene, J gene, clone size, CDR3 protein, CDR3 DNA. A D gene is named only where the DNA matches it firmly. Size is stated for part of the rows, as once, few or many counts, or as a class when the clone is expanded.

v_call: TRBV18
d_call: -
j_call: TRBJ1-1
clone_size: -
cdr3_aa: CASREWANTEAFF
cdr3_nt: TGTGCCAGCCGGGAATGGGCGAACACTGAAGCTTTCTTT

v_call: TRBV5-1
d_call: TRBD2
j_call: TRBJ2-1
clone_size: -
cdr3_aa: CASSLGLAVGYNEQFF
cdr3_nt: TGCGCCAGCAGCCTTGGACTAGCAGTGGGATACAATGAGCAGTTCTTC

v_call: TRBV7-2
d_call: -
j_call: TRBJ2-7
clone_size: -
cdr3_aa: CASSFPSYEQYF
cdr3_nt: TGTGCCAGCAGCTTCCCTAGCTACGAGCAGTACTTC

v_call: TRBV7-9
d_call: TRBD1
j_call: TRBJ2-6
clone_size: -
cdr3_aa: CASSLGRGPWGGANVLTF
cdr3_nt: TGTGCCAGCAGCTTGGGCAGGGGGCCCTGGGGTGGGGCCAACGTCCTGACTTTC

v_call: TRBV2
d_call: -
j_call: TRBJ2-7
clone_size: -
cdr3_aa: CASSGGIGYEQYF
cdr3_nt: TGTGCCAGCAGTGGGGGCATCGGGTACGAGCAGTACTTC

v_call: TRBV9
d_call: -
j_call: TRBJ2-2
clone_size: -
cdr3_aa: CASSVPAGNTGELFF
cdr3_nt: TGTGCCAGCAGCGTACCAGCGGGGAACACCGGGGAGCTGTTTTTT

v_call: TRBV19
d_call: -
j_call: TRBJ1-3
clone_size: -
cdr3_aa: CASSTQRRQRNTIYF
cdr3_nt: TGTGCCAGTAGTACCCAACGACGACAGAGAAACACCATATATTTT

v_call: TRBV6-6
d_call: -
j_call: TRBJ2-7
clone_size: -
cdr3_aa: CASSSSAGGREQYF
cdr3_nt: TGTGCCAGCAGTTCCTCCGCAGGGGGGAGGGAGCAGTACTTC

v_call: TRBV30
d_call: TRBD1
j_call: TRBJ2-5
clone_size: -
cdr3_aa: CAWSGGQGARETQYF
cdr3_nt: TGTGCCTGGAGTGGCGGACAGGGGGCGAGAGAGACCCAGTACTTC

v_call: TRBV5-1
d_call: -
j_call: TRBJ2-7
clone_size: -
cdr3_aa: CASSWSPGGIDSYEQYF
cdr3_nt: TGCGCCAGCAGCTGGTCGCCTGGCGGTATTGACTCCTACGAGCAGTACTTC

v_call: TRBV5-1
d_call: TRBD2
j_call: TRBJ2-3
clone_size: -
cdr3_aa: CASSLGGGNTDTQYF
cdr3_nt: TGCGCCAGCAGCTTGGGGGGGGGAAACACAGATACGCAGTATTTT

v_call: TRBV7-8
d_call: -
j_call: TRBJ1-3
clone_size: -
cdr3_aa: CASSPFNLRVDTIYF
cdr3_nt: TGTGCCAGCAGCCCCTTTAATTTGAGGGTTGACACCATATATTTT

v_call: TRBV9
d_call: TRBD1
j_call: TRBJ2-2
clone_size: once
cdr3_aa: CASSVDGTGGTGELFF
cdr3_nt: TGTGCCAGCAGCGTAGATGGGACAGGGGGCACCGGGGAGCTGTTTTTT

v_call: TRBV18
d_call: TRBD1
j_call: TRBJ2-7
clone_size: few
cdr3_aa: CASSTSQGYEQYF
cdr3_nt: TGTGCCAGCTCAACGTCACAGGGGTACGAGCAGTACTTC

v_call: TRBV30
d_call: TRBD2
j_call: TRBJ2-5
clone_size: -
cdr3_aa: CAWSPLGLAETQYF
cdr3_nt: TGTGCCTGGAGTCCCCTCGGACTAGCAGAGACCCAGTACTTC

v_call: TRBV27
d_call: TRBD1
j_call: TRBJ2-2
clone_size: -
cdr3_aa: CASGRTGRTGELFF
cdr3_nt: TGTGCCAGCGGCAGGACAGGGCGGACCGGGGAGCTGTTTTTT

v_call: TRBV6-5
d_call: -
j_call: TRBJ1-4
clone_size: -
cdr3_aa: CASSPGTTNEKLFF
cdr3_nt: TGTGCCAGCAGCCCCGGGACAACTAATGAAAAACTGTTTTTT

v_call: TRBV30
d_call: TRBD1
j_call: TRBJ2-2
clone_size: -
cdr3_aa: CAWSVRDRDNTGELFF
cdr3_nt: TGTGCCTGGAGTGTACGGGACAGAGACAACACCGGGGAGCTGTTTTTT

v_call: TRBV7-8
d_call: -
j_call: TRBJ1-6
clone_size: -
cdr3_aa: CASSLKSGNSPLHF
cdr3_nt: TGTGCCAGCAGCTTAAAGTCCGGGAATTCACCCCTCCACTTT

v_call: TRBV5-1
d_call: TRBD1
j_call: TRBJ1-5
clone_size: -
cdr3_aa: CASSLTGGSQPQHF
cdr3_nt: TGCGCCAGCAGCCTGACAGGGGGCAGTCAGCCCCAGCATTTT

v_call: TRBV13
d_call: -
j_call: TRBJ2-5
clone_size: -
cdr3_aa: CASTITRAGETQYF
cdr3_nt: TGTGCCAGCACCATCACTCGGGCGGGGGAGACCCAGTACTTC

v_call: TRBV19
d_call: TRBD1
j_call: TRBJ2-2
clone_size: -
cdr3_aa: CASTGQGAGELFF
cdr3_nt: TGTGCCAGTACCGGACAGGGGGCCGGGGAGCTGTTTTTT

v_call: TRBV6-5
d_call: -
j_call: TRBJ1-2
clone_size: -
cdr3_aa: CASRLGSNYGYTF
cdr3_nt: TGTGCCAGCAGACTAGGAAGCAACTATGGCTACACCTTC

v_call: TRBV5-4
d_call: TRBD2
j_call: TRBJ2-1
clone_size: -
cdr3_aa: CASSLSSGVYNEQFF
cdr3_nt: TGTGCCAGCAGCTTGAGTAGCGGGGTTTACAATGAGCAGTTCTTC

v_call: TRBV9
d_call: -
j_call: TRBJ2-2
clone_size: -
cdr3_aa: CASSPRGDTMNTGELFF
cdr3_nt: TGTGCCAGCAGCCCCCGGGGGGACACAATGAACACCGGGGAGCTGTTTTTT

v_call: TRBV5-3
d_call: TRBD2
j_call: TRBJ2-1
clone_size: -
cdr3_aa: CARRWTSGGSSYNEQFF
cdr3_nt: TGTGCCAGAAGATGGACTAGCGGGGGGAGCTCCTACAATGAGCAGTTCTTC

v_call: TRBV2
d_call: TRBD1
j_call: TRBJ2-7
clone_size: once
cdr3_aa: CASRDRGTYEQYF
cdr3_nt: TGTGCCAGCAGGGACAGGGGAACCTACGAGCAGTACTTC

v_call: TRBV10-2
d_call: -
j_call: TRBJ1-6
clone_size: -
cdr3_aa: CASSLLQDDNNSPLHF
cdr3_nt: TGCGCCAGCAGTCTGCTCCAAGACGACAATAATTCACCCCTCCACTTT

v_call: TRBV18
d_call: -
j_call: TRBJ1-1
clone_size: -
cdr3_aa: CASSSFTGSSEAFF
cdr3_nt: TGTGCCAGCTCATCCTTTACAGGGTCCTCTGAAGCTTTCTTT

v_call: TRBV5-8
d_call: TRBD2
j_call: TRBJ2-3
clone_size: once
cdr3_aa: CASSREGTTRTDTQYF
cdr3_nt: TGTGCCAGCAGCAGGGAGGGGACCACCCGCACAGATACGCAGTATTTT

v_call: TRBV28
d_call: TRBD1
j_call: TRBJ2-5
clone_size: -
cdr3_aa: CASSLKGQEETQYF
cdr3_nt: TGTGCCAGCAGTTTGAAGGGACAGGAAGAGACCCAGTACTTC

v_call: TRBV6-1
d_call: TRBD1
j_call: TRBJ1-5
clone_size: -
cdr3_aa: CASSELRGQGGNQPQHF
cdr3_nt: TGTGCCAGCAGTGAATTGAGGGGACAGGGTGGCAATCAGCCCCAGCATTTT

v_call: TRBV29-1
d_call: -
j_call: TRBJ2-3
clone_size: -
cdr3_aa: CSVSGTPVVDTQYF
cdr3_nt: TGCAGCGTCTCCGGGACTCCGGTGGTAGATACGCAGTATTTT

v_call: TRBV7-2
d_call: TRBD2
j_call: TRBJ2-3
clone_size: -
cdr3_aa: CASSLGSGVGDTQYF
cdr3_nt: TGTGCCAGCAGCTTAGGGAGCGGGGTAGGAGATACGCAGTATTTT

v_call: TRBV19
d_call: TRBD1
j_call: TRBJ1-2
clone_size: few
cdr3_aa: CASSINHRDRGNGYTF
cdr3_nt: TGTGCCAGTAGTATTAACCACCGGGACAGGGGAAATGGCTACACCTTC

v_call: TRBV28
d_call: -
j_call: TRBJ1-5
clone_size: once
cdr3_aa: CASKGGNQPQHF
cdr3_nt: TGTGCCAGCAAAGGGGGCAATCAGCCCCAGCATTTT

v_call: TRBV19
d_call: TRBD1
j_call: TRBJ2-3
clone_size: -
cdr3_aa: CATGQASTDTQYF
cdr3_nt: TGTGCCACCGGACAGGCTAGCACAGATACGCAGTATTTT

v_call: TRBV7-9
d_call: TRBD1
j_call: TRBJ1-5
clone_size: -
cdr3_aa: CASSTGTGVDQPQHF
cdr3_nt: TGTGCCAGCAGCACCGGGACAGGGGTAGATCAGCCCCAGCATTTT

v_call: TRBV5-1
d_call: TRBD2
j_call: TRBJ2-7
clone_size: -
cdr3_aa: CASSLTGTSGGRNYEQYF
cdr3_nt: TGCGCCAGCAGCTTGACCGGGACTAGCGGGGGAAGGAACTACGAGCAGTACTTC

v_call: TRBV5-1
d_call: TRBD2
j_call: TRBJ2-1
clone_size: -
cdr3_aa: CASSVGLAVYNEQFF
cdr3_nt: TGCGCCAGCAGCGTGGGACTAGCGGTCTACAATGAGCAGTTCTTC

v_call: TRBV7-2
d_call: TRBD2
j_call: TRBJ2-1
clone_size: -
cdr3_aa: CASSRDSGRGNEQFF
cdr3_nt: TGTGCCAGCAGCCGGGATAGCGGGAGGGGAAATGAGCAGTTCTTC

v_call: TRBV27
d_call: TRBD2
j_call: TRBJ2-1
clone_size: few
cdr3_aa: CASSPLTTSGRVNEQFF
cdr3_nt: TGTGCCAGCAGTCCCCTTACGACTAGCGGGAGAGTCAATGAGCAGTTCTTC

v_call: TRBV18
d_call: -
j_call: TRBJ2-3
clone_size: -
cdr3_aa: CASSTTSIAQYF
cdr3_nt: TGTGCCAGCTCGACGACTAGTATCGCGCAGTATTTT

v_call: TRBV28
d_call: -
j_call: TRBJ1-4
clone_size: -
cdr3_aa: CASSPTQGPAQKLFF
cdr3_nt: TGTGCCAGCAGTCCCACTCAGGGGCCCGCGCAAAAACTGTTTTTT

v_call: TRBV5-4
d_call: -
j_call: TRBJ2-2
clone_size: few
cdr3_aa: CASSLETASTGELFF
cdr3_nt: TGTGCCAGCAGCTTGGAAACGGCTAGCACCGGGGAGCTGTTTTTT

v_call: TRBV7-8
d_call: -
j_call: TRBJ1-4
clone_size: -
cdr3_aa: CASSPRAQDQLFF
cdr3_nt: TGTGCAAGCAGCCCGAGGGCGCAGGACCAACTGTTTTTT

v_call: TRBV7-8
d_call: -
j_call: TRBJ2-5
clone_size: -
cdr3_aa: CASRPTGLETQYF
cdr3_nt: TGTGCCAGCAGGCCTACAGGGTTAGAGACCCAGTACTTC

v_call: TRBV5-5
d_call: TRBD1
j_call: TRBJ1-5
clone_size: -
cdr3_aa: CASSPQPDRGNQPQHF
cdr3_nt: TGTGCCAGCAGCCCCCAACCCGACAGGGGCAATCAGCCCCAGCATTTT

v_call: TRBV30
d_call: TRBD1
j_call: TRBJ1-4
clone_size: -
cdr3_aa: CAWTGQGNEKLFF
cdr3_nt: TGTGCCTGGACGGGACAGGGGAATGAAAAACTGTTTTTT

v_call: TRBV19
d_call: TRBD1
j_call: TRBJ1-5
clone_size: few
cdr3_aa: CASRDDRGQGQPQHF
cdr3_nt: TGTGCCAGTAGAGACGACAGGGGGCAAGGTCAGCCCCAGCATTTT

v_call: TRBV5-1
d_call: -
j_call: TRBJ1-3
clone_size: -
cdr3_aa: CASSLGTGGGNTIYF
cdr3_nt: TGCGCCAGCAGCTTGGGAACGGGGGGCGGAAACACCATATATTTT

v_call: TRBV19
d_call: -
j_call: TRBJ1-5
clone_size: -
cdr3_aa: CASSTQGSGQPQHF
cdr3_nt: TGTGCCAGTAGTACTCAGGGGAGTGGGCAGCCCCAGCATTTT

v_call: TRBV7-9
d_call: TRBD2
j_call: TRBJ2-7
clone_size: few
cdr3_aa: CASSTGGRAMDEQYF
cdr3_nt: TGTGCCAGCAGCACAGGCGGGAGGGCCATGGACGAGCAGTACTTC

v_call: TRBV18
d_call: -
j_call: TRBJ2-5
clone_size: -
cdr3_aa: CASSPVDSLQETQYF
cdr3_nt: TGTGCCAGCTCACCCGTGGACAGCCTCCAAGAGACCCAGTACTTC

v_call: TRBV7-9
d_call: TRBD1
j_call: TRBJ2-5
clone_size: few
cdr3_aa: CATGTGETQYF
cdr3_nt: TGTGCCACCGGGACAGGAGAGACCCAGTACTTC

v_call: TRBV2
d_call: -
j_call: TRBJ1-2
clone_size: -
cdr3_aa: CASVRSRDYGYTF
cdr3_nt: TGTGCCAGCGTCCGAAGCCGTGACTATGGCTACACCTTC

v_call: TRBV10-2
d_call: -
j_call: TRBJ2-7
clone_size: -
cdr3_aa: CASSAAYEQYF
cdr3_nt: TGCGCCAGCAGTGCTGCCTACGAGCAGTACTTC